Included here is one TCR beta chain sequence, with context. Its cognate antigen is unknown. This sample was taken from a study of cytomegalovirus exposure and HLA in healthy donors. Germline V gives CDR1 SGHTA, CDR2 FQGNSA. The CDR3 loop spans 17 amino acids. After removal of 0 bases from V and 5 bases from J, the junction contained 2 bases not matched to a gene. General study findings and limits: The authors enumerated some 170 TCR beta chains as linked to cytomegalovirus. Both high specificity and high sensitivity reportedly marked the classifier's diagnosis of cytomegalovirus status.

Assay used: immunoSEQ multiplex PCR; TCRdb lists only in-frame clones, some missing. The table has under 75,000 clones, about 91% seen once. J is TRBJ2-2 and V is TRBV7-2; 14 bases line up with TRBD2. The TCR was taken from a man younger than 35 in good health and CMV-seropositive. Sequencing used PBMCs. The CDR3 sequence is CASSLAGLAGVTGELFF. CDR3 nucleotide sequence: TGTGCCAGCAGCTTAGCGGGACTAGCGGGAGTAACCGGGGAGCTGTTTTTT.